This T cell receptor (beta chain) was identified during a study of OX40 agonist ivuxolimab in advanced cancers. Sequencing was performed with immunoSEQ multiplex PCR; in TCRdb, only in-frame clones are kept and a portion is missing. The sample yields tens of thousands of clones, roughly 80% seen once. This CDR3 comprises 15 residues. Germline V gene data show CDR1 as LNHDA and CDR2 as SQIVND (reference sequence). V lost 0 bases to trimming and J lost 5 bases, with 11 bases between them. The starting material was CD4+ or CD8+ T cells sorted from blood, obtained in a trial of the OX40 agonist ivuxolimab. J is TRBJ2-1 and V is TRBV19; D perhaps matches TRBD1 (6 bases). The clonotype comes from an adult with an advanced solid tumor such as melanoma, head and neck, liver or kidney cancer. Written as DNA, the CDR3 is TGTGCCAGTAGTATAGACAGGGGCCCCCACAATGAGCAGTTCTTC. Its protein is CASSIDRGPHNEQFF.